This T cell receptor beta chain is drawn from a study of blood T cells in healthy people across ages. Whole-study context: Template switching picked up about one barcoded beta molecule for each two T cells.

Through a sample-barcoded 5' primer and a J-beta primer mix, a second PCR was run for roughly 6 to 11 cycles. A single record per CDR3 protein comes from TCRdb applying MiXCR to the 5' RACE reads. The data show over 1,200,000 distinct CDR3 sequences, around 55% seen once. V trimming: 3 bases; J trimming: 3 bases; junction bases outside the gene matches: 8. Germline V gene data show CDR1 as SGHDT and CDR2 as YYEEEE. This CDR3 has 15 amino acids. Aged roughly 6 to 90, donors were systemically healthy Caucasians from Russia. Sequencing input: blood. The clonotype was recovered from a man aged 18-30 years in good health. J is TRBJ2-5 and V is TRBV5-6, with 7 bases fitting TRBD1. The CDR3 here is CASSWSGTEKETQYF. CDR3 nucleotides: TGTGCCAGCAGCTGGTCCGGGACAGAGAAAGAGACCCAGTACTTC.